This TCR beta chain is from a study of blood T cell repertoires in COVID-19. Study at large: Italy, Spain and the United States were the sources of the convalescent and acute COVID-19 samples. T cells, B-cell-depleted T cells, or PBMCs provided the cDNA or gDNA that served as material.

The authors' processing: Quantification of nucleated cells was approximated via reference gene primer amplification. Assay used: immunoSEQ multiplex PCR; TCRdb lists only in-frame clones, some missing. That table supplies the V and J calls and clone size; D and trimming were determined from the DNA. The sample includes some 390,000 clones, around nine tenths of them seen just once. This CDR3 region has 17 residues. Germline loops: CDR1 MGHRA, CDR2 YSYEKL. The V end lost 2 bases, the J end lost 5 bases, and 21 bases lay between the germline ends. This receptor was identified in a human donor in a cohort sampled during active COVID-19. The chain links TRBV4-1 to TRBJ2-5, with TRBD2 as a possible D gene (6 bases). Source material: peripheral blood. The CDR3 sequence is CASSQQTRGIYGETQYF. In DNA form, the CDR3 reads TGCGCCAGCAGCCAACAAACCCGGGGGATTTACGGGGAGACCCAGTACTTC.